Each of the 30 T cell receptor beta chains below was sequenced from the same sample in a study of immune evolution from preneoplasia to lung adenocarcinoma listed by TCRdb under 2021. The library came from the immunoSEQ multiplex PCR assay. The clones in this table, taken by TCRdb from immuneACCESS, are in-frame only. Not every clone is retained; where verified, under half of the shortfall comes from an unresolved V gene, and the cause of the rest is unknown. In this sample the table shows 4,000 to 6,000 clones, approximately 79% of which occur a single time. The ten most abundant clones make up around 6.3% of the sample. The sample was FFPE minimally invasive lung adenocarcinoma tissue. In light of the paper, this sample's cell subset or site label describes: micro-invasive lung adenocarcinoma (MIA). These receptors were collected from a person between 45 and 75 years old with lung adenocarcinoma.

This chain links TRBV14 with TRBJ2-6, with 11 bases matching TRBD1. The CDR3 is made up of 19 amino acids. The ends lost 5 bases at V and 0 bases at J; junction bases unmatched: 9. CDR1 SGHDN and CDR2 FVKESK come from the germline V gene. The CDR3 DNA sequence: TGTGCCAGCAGCGTAGACCGGGACAGGGGGTTCTCTGGGGCCAACGTCCTGACTTTC. This sequence encodes CASSVDRDRGFSGANVLTF.

The chain recombines TRBV10-3 with TRBJ2-2, with D tentatively TRBD2 (5 bases). Germline loops: CDR1 ENHRY, CDR2 SYGVKD. The CDR3 is 14 residues long. V lost 8 bases to trimming and J lost 2 bases, with 12 bases between them. The CDR3: CAIQRTSNTGELFF. The CDR3 nucleotides are TGTGCCATCCAAAGAACTAGTAACACCGGGGAGCTGTTTTTT.

This rearrangement joins TRBV29-1 to TRBJ2-6, with D perhaps given as TRBD1 or TRBD2 (5 bases each). Trimming removed 6 bases at V and 1 base at J, with 16 bases between. The CDR3 loop spans 16 amino acids. Germline lookup yields CDR1 SQVTM and CDR2 ANQGSEA. The CDR3 DNA reads TGCAGCGTGGCTGGGGACCCAAGGTCTGGGGCCAACGTCCTGACTTTC. Protein product: CSVAGDPRSGANVLTF.

The chain links TRBV28 to TRBJ2-4; TRBD1 agrees at 7 bases. Per the germline V gene, CDR1 is MDHEN and CDR2 is SYDVKM. The V and J ends lost 6 bases and 3 bases, in that order; junction bases with no gene match: 11. CDR3 size: 16 residues. CDR3 sequence: CASSRTGTVIKNIQYF. The CDR3 DNA follows: TGTGCCAGCAGCAGGACCGGGACAGTTATCAAAAACATTCAGTACTTC. The complete variable domain, with remaining parts taken from reference TRBV28 and TRBJ2-4, reads DVKVTQSSRYLVKRTGEKVFLECVQDMDHENMFWYRQDPGLGLRLIYFSYDVKMKEKGDIPEGYSVSREKKERFSLILESASTNQTSMYLCASSRTGTVIKNIQYFGAGTRLSVL.

J is TRBJ2-4 and V is TRBV30; TRBD2 agrees at 9 bases. The germline V gene encodes CDR1 GTSNPN and CDR2 SVGIG (reference sequence). V shed 5 bases, J shed 7 bases, and the junction held 6 bases outside the gene matches. This CDR3 has 13 amino acids. CDR3: CAWGAAGGNIQYF. The CDR3, as DNA: TGTGCCTGGGGGGCCGCGGGGGGGAACATTCAGTACTTC. Together with reference TRBV30 and TRBJ2-4, the CDR3 gives the full variable domain: SQTIHQWPATLVQPVGSPLSLECTVEGTSNPNLYWYRQAAGRGLQLLFYSVGIGQISSEVPQNLSASRPQDRQFILSSKKLLLSDSGFYLCAWGAAGGNIQYFGAGTRLSVL.

This clone was seen only a few times. This rearrangement joins TRBV30 to TRBJ2-7; either TRBD1 or TRBD2 may supply D (6 bases each). The germline V gene has CDR1 GTSNPN and CDR2 SVGIG (reference sequence). CDR3 size: 13 residues. Trimming removed 3 bases at V and 2 bases at J, with 11 bases between. The DNA of the CDR3 is TGTGCCTGGAGCAAAGGGGGGACCTACGAGCAGTACTTC. This gives the protein CAWSKGGTYEQYF. The full variable domain, its missing parts supplied by reference TRBV30 and TRBJ2-7, is SQTIHQWPATLVQPVGSPLSLECTVEGTSNPNLYWYRQAAGRGLQLLFYSVGIGQISSEVPQNLSASRPQDRQFILSSKKLLLSDSGFYLCAWSKGGTYEQYFGPGTRLTVT.

The chain recombines TRBV30 with TRBJ1-4, with D maybe TRBD1 (6 bases). Germline loops: CDR1 GTSNPN, CDR2 SVGIG (reference sequence). V lost 7 bases to trimming and J lost 5 bases, with 11 bases between them. The CDR3 contains 12 residues. This chain's CDR3 is CASQGRNEKLFF. The DNA of the CDR3 is TGTGCCTCGCAGGGGAGGAATGAAAAACTGTTTTTT.

V gene TRBV7-2 combines with J gene TRBJ2-5, with no clear D. With 1 base removed from V and 0 bases from J, the gap between germline ends came to 9 bases. Germline assignment: CDR1 SGHTA and CDR2 FQGNSA. The CDR3 consists of 15 residues. The DNA for the CDR3 is TGTGCCAGCAGCTTAGGCGCGCACTACCAAGAGACCCAGTACTTC. It codes for CASSLGAHYQETQYF.

The chain joins TRBV12-2 to TRBJ2-7; the D call TRBD1 from the table was never checked on the DNA. TRBV12-2 is a pseudogene segment. The CDR3 contains 19 residues. The CDR3 DNA sequence: TGTGCAAGTCGCTTCCCAACCCCACAGGGGCCCCCACATCCCTACGAGCAGTACTTC. Translated, it gives CASRFPTPQGPPHPYEQYF.

The chain employs TRBV2 and TRBJ1-4; D not resolved. CDR3 size: 13 residues. CDR1 and CDR2 from the germline V gene are SNHLY and FYNNEI. Trimming cost V 7 bases and J 7 bases, with 13 bases left between them. CDR3 nucleotide sequence: TGTGCCAGCACCCTAGGCCCGGGTGAAAAACTGTTTTTT. The encoded protein is CASTLGPGEKLFF.

The rearrangement uses TRBV11-2 and TRBJ1-3, with D uncertain. Germline CDR1 is SGHAT and CDR2 is FQNNGV. CDR3 length: 14 residues. Trimming removed 0 bases at V and 3 bases at J, with 6 bases between. CDR3 residues: CASSLDQLGNTIYF. The CDR3 region has the DNA TGTGCCAGCAGCTTAGATCAACTTGGAAACACCATATATTTT.

This chain links TRBV7-6 with TRBJ1-2; no reliable D call. CDR1 and CDR2 from the germline V gene are SGHVS and FNYEAQ. The CDR3 has 16 amino acids. V lost 3 bases to trimming and J lost 0 bases, with 14 bases between them. The CDR3 sequence is CASSLDGRKANYGYTF. As DNA, the CDR3 is TGTGCCAGCAGCTTGGACGGCCGGAAAGCTAACTATGGCTACACCTTC.

The chain is built from TRBV28 and TRBJ1-5; D is perhaps TRBD1 (5 bases). Trimming shortened V by 5 bases and J by 3 bases, and 20 bases separated the two germline ends. The germline V gene has CDR1 MDHEN and CDR2 SYDVKM. This CDR3 contains 17 residues. Written as DNA, the CDR3 is TGTGCCAGCAGTCCACCAGACCTCGGGACTTACAATCAGCCCCAGCATTTT. Translating gives CASSPPDLGTYNQPQHF.

CDR3 region: CASSLRPSNEQFF. Here the CDR3 DNA reads TGTGCCAGCAGCTTGCGACCCTCCAATGAGCAGTTCTTC. The chain uses TRBV5-4 and TRBJ2-1; no clear D. Trimming left V 1 base short and J 6 bases short, with 8 bases between. This CDR3 is 13 amino acids long. The germline V gene has CDR1 SGHNT and CDR2 YYREEE (reference sequence). The entire variable domain, with the rest obtained from reference TRBV5-4 and TRBJ2-1, is as follows: ETGVTQSPTHLIKTRGQQVTLRCSSQSGHNTVSWYQQALGQGPQFIFQYYREEENGRGNFPPRFSGLQFPNYSSELNVNALELDDSALYLCASSLRPSNEQFFGPGTRLTVL.

The rearrangement uses TRBV30 and TRBJ1-6; 8 bases are shared with TRBD1. Germline loops: CDR1 GTSNPN, CDR2 SVGIG (reference sequence). V shed 7 bases, J shed 10 bases, and the junction held 6 bases outside the gene matches. This CDR3 comprises 12 residues. CDR3 in DNA: TGTGCCTTGGACAGGGATTGGTCACCCCTCCACTTT. This translates into CALDRDWSPLHF. The full variable domain, its missing parts supplied by reference TRBV30 and TRBJ1-6, is SQTIHQWPATLVQPVGSPLSLECTVEGTSNPNLYWYRQAAGRGLQLLFYSVGIGQISSEVPQNLSASRPQDRQFILSSKKLLLSDSGFYLCALDRDWSPLHFGNGTRLTVT.

This chain uses TRBV9 with TRBJ2-2; 9 bases agree with TRBD1. The germline V gene encodes CDR1 SGDLS and CDR2 YYNGEE. The CDR3 is 15 amino acids. With V trimmed by 3 bases and J by 1 base, 1 base remained unmatched. The CDR3 DNA reads as TGTGCCAGCAGCGGGGACAGGGAGAACACCGGGGAGCTGTTTTTT. It is translated as CASSGDRENTGELFF.

The chain is built from TRBV7-2 and TRBJ1-4; D is uncertain. In germline, CDR1 is SGHTA, CDR2 FQGNSA. The CDR3 contains 14 residues. The V end was cut by 4 bases, the J end by 6 bases, with 12 bases between. As DNA, the CDR3 is TGTGCCAGCAGCTCCCGGCGGAGGGATGAAAAACTGTTTTTT. Translating gives CASSSRRRDEKLFF.

The rearrangement joins TRBV19 to TRBJ1-6, with TRBD1 as a possible D gene (6 bases). V lost 9 bases to trimming and J lost 5 bases, with 11 bases between them. CDR1 is LNHDA and CDR2 is SQIVND in the germline V gene (reference sequence). The CDR3 loop spans 13 amino acids. This chain's CDR3 is CASGQSNNSPLHF. CDR3 nucleotides: TGTGCCAGCGGACAGTCCAATAATTCACCCCTCCACTTT.

V usage is TRBV7-9 and J usage is TRBJ2-1; the D call may be TRBD1 or TRBD2 (7 bases each). The CDR3 spans 15 residues. CDR1 SEHNR and CDR2 FQNEAQ come from the germline V gene (reference sequence). Trimming took off 4 bases at V and 8 bases at J, with 18 bases between the two ends. CDR3 amino acids: CASSSRGGPRDEQFF. The CDR3 nucleotides are TGTGCCAGCAGCTCCAGGGGGGGCCCCCGGGATGAGCAGTTCTTC.

A few counts support this clone. V usage is TRBV27 and J usage is TRBJ2-3; 8 bases map to TRBD1. With V trimmed by 8 bases and J by 0 bases, 4 bases remained unmatched. CDR1 MNHEY and CDR2 SMNVEV come from the germline V gene (reference sequence). The CDR3 spans 14 residues. As DNA, the CDR3 is TGTGCCAGCTCTTGGACAGGGAGCACAGATACGCAGTATTTT. Residues: CASSWTGSTDTQYF.

V usage is TRBV5-6 and J usage is TRBJ2-7; TRBD1 agrees at 9 bases. The trim removed 4 bases at V and 7 bases at J, leaving 6 bases unmatched. The CDR3 contains 13 residues. The germline V gene encodes CDR1 SGHDT and CDR2 YYEEEE. The CDR3 protein is CASSLQGAQEQYF. The DNA of the CDR3 is TGTGCCAGCAGCCTACAGGGGGCACAGGAGCAGTACTTC.

The chain links TRBV15 to TRBJ2-7, with TRBD1 matching over 8 bases. The trim removed 4 bases at V and 2 bases at J, leaving 4 bases unmatched. Germline V gene lookup returns CDR1 LNHNV and CDR2 YYDKDF (reference sequence). The CDR3 is 14 residues long. DNA for the CDR3: TGTGCCACCAGCACCGACAGGGGCGCCTACGAGCAGTACTTC. Translated: CATSTDRGAYEQYF.

V is TRBV7-8 and J is TRBJ2-7, with D tentatively TRBD1 (6 bases). Trimming took off 1 base at V and 5 bases at J, with 15 bases between the two ends. From germline, CDR1 is SGHVS and CDR2 FQNEAQ. This CDR3 has 15 amino acids. Here the CDR3 DNA reads TGTGCCAGCAGCTTAGTTGGGGCCCACAGGGACGAGCAGTACTTC. Amino acids: CASSLVGAHRDEQYF.

The V gene is TRBV30, the J gene TRBJ2-3; the D gene could be TRBD1 or TRBD2 (5 bases each). Looked up from germline, CDR1 is GTSNPN and CDR2 is SVGIG (reference sequence). V was trimmed by 5 bases and J by 6 bases, leaving 15 bases between them. The length of the CDR3 is 13 residues. Here the CDR3 reads CAWEPGRRDTQYF. CDR3 nucleotides: TGTGCCTGGGAGCCGGGGCGTAGGGATACGCAGTATTTT.

This clone was observed a single time. The chain recombines TRBV20-1 with TRBJ2-3; no clear D. Germline V gene sequence: CDR1 DFQATT, CDR2 SNEGSKA (reference sequence). Trimming removed 8 bases at V and 3 bases at J, with 9 bases between. CDR3 length: 11 amino acids. CDR3 amino acids: CSTQRTDTQYF. CDR3 DNA: TGCAGTACCCAACGGACAGATACGCAGTATTTT.

This chain joins TRBV5-1 and TRBJ2-1; D could derive from TRBD1 or TRBD2 (5 bases each). From germline, CDR1 is SGHRS and CDR2 YFSETQ. The CDR3 is 14 amino acids. V lost 6 bases, J lost 8 bases, and 18 bases lay in between. CDR3 in DNA: TGCGCCAGCACCCCGGGACCATCTTCGGATGAGCAGTTCTTC. This gives the protein CASTPGPSSDEQFF.

The chain combines TRBV5-1 with TRBJ2-1, with D uncertain. CDR1 SGHRS and CDR2 YFSETQ come from the germline V gene. Trimming took off 0 bases at V and 0 bases at J, with 10 bases between the two ends. This CDR3 comprises 16 residues. The CDR3 DNA reads as TGCGCCAGCAGCTTGGACTCCGTGAGCTCCTACAATGAGCAGTTCTTC. It codes for CASSLDSVSSYNEQFF.

The rearrangement links TRBV6-1 to TRBJ1-2, with 7 bases aligning to TRBD1. The germline gives CDR1 MNHNS, CDR2 SASEGT. The CDR3 runs 14 residues. Trimming cost V 2 bases and J 2 bases; bases outside gene matches: 2. The CDR3 nucleotides read TGTGCCAGCAGTGAAAGACAGGGCAACTATGGCTACACCTTC. This translates into CASSERQGNYGYTF.

The chain has TRBV5-6 and TRBJ1-2, with 8 bases aligning to TRBD1. The CDR3 totals 15 residues. The germline V gene has CDR1 SGHDT and CDR2 YYEEEE. The V segment lost 2 bases and the J segment 6 bases; nucleotides outside the gene matches: 9. CDR3 amino acids: CASSFGLGQGHGYTF. CDR3 bases: TGTGCCAGCAGCTTTGGTCTTGGACAGGGCCATGGCTACACCTTC. The full variable domain, completed using reference TRBV5-6 and TRBJ1-2, is DAGVTQSPTHLIKTRGQQVTLRCSPKSGHDTVSWYQQALGQGPQFIFQYYEEEERQRGNFPDRFSGHQFPNYSSELNVNALLLGDSALYLCASSFGLGQGHGYTFGSGTRLTVV.

This sequence joins TRBV14 and TRBJ1-4, with TRBD1 matching 8 bases. Trimming at V came to 6 bases and at J to 7 bases, leaving 4 bases not matched to a gene. The CDR3 length is 13 residues. Germline values: CDR1 SGHDN, CDR2 FVKESK. The CDR3, as DNA: TGTGCCAGCAGACGGACAGGGTTTGAAAAACTGTTTTTT. Amino acids: CASRRTGFEKLFF.